What follows is one T cell receptor (beta chain) and its context. Antigen unknown. These data are taken from a study of persistence of HIV-infected CD4 T cells. Notes on the study in general: Antigen-responding cells were enriched for degenerate expanded CDR3beta sequences. Bulk TCR data could not be restricted to HIV-1-infected CMV-responding cells.

This nonspecific control used anti-CD3/anti-CD28 bead stimulation of CD4+ T cells. Sorting of responding CD4+ T cells relied on upregulated CD40 ligand together with CD69. The germline V gene encodes CDR1 SGDLS and CDR2 YYNGEE. V was cut by 0 bases and J by 5 bases, with 14 bases left in between. The CDR3 covers 15 residues. The libraries were made with immunoSEQ version 4 in survey mode. Genomic DNA was diluted to roughly 9.4 ng/uL, up to 1 ug per sample. Only in-frame clones appear in the TCRdb table, and some are missing; sequencing was by immunoSEQ multiplex PCR. The table records 40,000 to 55,000 clones, 70% to 90% of them present only once.

The rearrangement uses TRBV9 and TRBJ1-1, with D maybe TRBD1 (6 bases). The sample here was CD4+ T cells sorted from PBMCs after approximately 20-hour stimulation, taken from a patient who received antiretroviral therapy. The sequence was collected from an adult woman with HIV who was CMV-seropositive. CDR3 nucleotide sequence: TGTGCCAGCAGCGTAGTGACAGGCCATCCAACTGAAGCTTTCTTT. Protein: CASSVVTGHPTEAFF.